A single sample is the source of the 25 T cell receptor beta chains below, sequenced in a study of blood T cells in healthy people across ages. Primers used in a second PCR of roughly 6 to 12 cycles were a sample-barcoded 5' primer and a J-beta primer mix. TCRdb reanalysed the 5' RACE reads using MiXCR and keeps one entry per CDR3 protein. The sample has 650,000 to 700,000 distinct CDR3 sequences; about 30% are singletons. Sample: blood. These receptors all come from a woman older than 75 in good health.

The CDR3 is CASSLVPGVYEQYF. The CDR3, as DNA: TGCGCCAGCAGCTTGGTTCCTGGGGTCTACGAGCAGTACTTC. The chain employs TRBV5-1 and TRBJ2-7; D not resolved. Per the germline V gene, CDR1 is SGHRS and CDR2 is YFSETQ. CDR3 length equals 14 residues. Trimming pared 0 bases from V and 3 bases from J, leaving 10 bases between.

V usage is TRBV20-1 and J usage is TRBJ2-5, with unresolved D. Trimming took off 3 bases at V and 7 bases at J, with 18 bases between the two ends. The germline V gene has CDR1 DFQATT and CDR2 SNEGSKA (reference sequence). The CDR3 is made up of 14 amino acids. The CDR3 protein is CSASSGYSRGTQYF. DNA of the CDR3: TGCAGTGCTAGCTCTGGATACAGTAGAGGGACCCAGTACTTC.

V is TRBV19 and J is TRBJ1-2; D gene uncertain. The CDR3 totals 14 residues. From germline, CDR1 is LNHDA and CDR2 SQIVND (reference sequence). The V end was cut by 6 bases, the J end by 2 bases, with 13 bases between. The CDR3 nucleotides read TGTGCCAGTAGCCCACTGGGGAGCAACTATGGCTACACCTTC. It specifies CASSPLGSNYGYTF. Full variable domain (outside the CDR3, taken from reference TRBV19 and TRBJ1-2): DGGITQSPKYLFRKEGQNVTLSCEQNLNHDAMYWYRQDPGQGLRLIYYSQIVNDFQKGDIAEGYSVSREKKESFPLTVTSAQKNPTAFYLCASSPLGSNYGYTFGSGTRLTVV.

In its sample, this clonotype was seen once. This rearrangement joins TRBV7-2 to TRBJ2-7; D ambiguous. Germline CDR1 SGHTA, CDR2 FQGNSA. CDR3 length: 13 residues. Trimming left V 1 base short and J 3 bases short, with 7 bases between. The DNA for the CDR3 is TGTGCCAGCAGCTTAGGAGGCCTCTACGAGCAGTACTTC. This codes for CASSLGGLYEQYF.

This clonotype was counted many times. The chain joins TRBV6-1 to TRBJ2-4, with 8 bases identical to TRBD2. J gave up 3 bases and V 8 bases, and 9 bases lay outside the gene matches. Germline CDR1 MNHNS, CDR2 SASEGT. This CDR3 is 15 amino acids long. CDR3 loop: CASWTGGRDKNIQYF. Here the CDR3 DNA reads TGTGCCAGCTGGACGGGGGGGAGAGACAAAAACATTCAGTACTTC.

In this sample, this clonotype turned up many times. The chain carries TRBV7-2 and TRBJ2-7; a possible D gene is TRBD2 (6 bases). Germline CDR1 and CDR2: SGHTA and FQGNSA. V was shortened by 5 bases and J by 4 bases, with 15 bases between the two germline ends. The CDR3 is 14 residues long. DNA of the CDR3: TGTGCCAGCAGCCCGACCGCGCGGGGTTACGAGCAGTACTTC. Its protein product is CASSPTARGYEQYF.

The rearrangement joins TRBV5-1 to TRBJ2-7; 8 positions agree with TRBD2. V lost 2 bases and J lost 2; bases outside the gene matches: 9. The CDR3 extends over 16 amino acids. Germline values: CDR1 SGHRS, CDR2 YFSETQ. The CDR3 region is CASSLDGGGSPYEQYF. CDR3 bases: TGCGCCAGCAGCTTAGATGGCGGGGGGTCTCCCTACGAGCAGTACTTC.

This clonotype was seen a handful of times. One junction end does not reproduce the germline sequence, and a read error may be involved. The chain has TRBV20-1 and TRBJ2-5; D call uncertain. Germline V CDR1 and CDR2: DFQATT, SNEGSKA (reference sequence). CDR3 length: 14 amino acids. CDR3 DNA: TGCAGTGCTAGAGATTACCGGATAAAAGAGCCCCAGTACTTC. Encoded protein: CSARDYRIKEPQYF.

Details on this clonotype: This may arise from a read error, as a much more abundant clone is one base away. The chain uses TRBV6-1 and TRBJ2-4; 7 nucleotides match TRBD1. The J call may not be correct, given that the DNA end is closer to TRBJ2-7. The CDR3 covers 14 residues. Germline V CDR1 and CDR2: MNHNS, SASEGT. The DNA for the CDR3 is TGTGCCAGCAGTGGCGGACAGGCCCTCTACGAGCAGTACTTC. Its translation is CASSGGQALYEQYF.

This clonotype has a count of ten or more. The chain carries TRBV6-5 and TRBJ1-5, with D tentatively TRBD1 (6 bases). The germline V gene has CDR1 MNHEY and CDR2 SVGAGI. Trimming stripped 2 bases from V and 2 bases from J, with 10 bases between. The CDR3 runs to 15 residues. CDR3 sequence (DNA): TGTGCCAGCAGTTACGCCAGGGGCGGCAATCAGCCCCAGCATTTT. Its protein product is CASSYARGGNQPQHF.

This clonotype was observed a handful of times. The V and J genes are TRBV18 and TRBJ1-1; 8 positions agree with TRBD1. This CDR3 comprises 17 residues. CDR1 is KGHSH, CDR2 LQKENI, per germline. The trim removed 5 bases at V and 1 base at J, leaving 12 bases unmatched. CDR3 amino acids: CASSSARSGTGNTEAFF. The CDR3 bases are TGTGCCAGCTCATCCGCAAGATCCGGGACAGGGAACACTGAAGCTTTCTTT.

The chain is built from TRBV4-1 and TRBJ2-5; 11 bases align to TRBD2. The CDR3 totals 17 residues. Germline CDR1 MGHRA, CDR2 YSYEKL. J lost 0 bases, V lost 1 base, and 4 bases had no gene match. In nucleotides, the CDR3 is TGCGCCAGCAGCCAAGGGGGACTAGCGGACCACCAAGAGACCCAGTACTTC. This gives the protein CASSQGGLADHQETQYF.

This clonotype was seen many times. V and J are TRBV20-1 and TRBJ1-1, with 7 bases lining up with TRBD1. This CDR3 spans 13 amino acids. Trimming removed 6 bases from V and 5 bases from J; junction bases left unmatched: 9. Germline CDR1 DFQATT, CDR2 SNEGSKA (reference sequence). The CDR3 protein is CSANRGSRTEAFF. CDR3 in DNA: TGCAGTGCCAACAGGGGATCGCGGACTGAAGCTTTCTTT.

This clonotype has a count of ten or more. The chain combines TRBV4-1 with TRBJ2-7, with no clear D. Germline CDR1 MGHRA, CDR2 YSYEKL. The CDR3 totals 15 residues. Trimming removed 0 bases at V and 6 bases at J, with 15 bases between. CDR3 nucleotides: TGCGCCAGCAGCCAAGATATCCGTACAGCTCCCGAGCAGTACTTC. As protein: CASSQDIRTAPEQYF.

This clonotype was detected ten times or more. The chain employs TRBV7-2 and TRBJ2-7; tentative D call: TRBD2 (6 bases). CDR3 length: 15 residues. V dropped 2 bases and J dropped 5 bases, with 16 bases sitting between them. Germline V gene lookup returns CDR1 SGHTA and CDR2 FQGNSA. The CDR3 region is CASSLRRVQAHEQYF. The CDR3 DNA is TGTGCCAGCAGCTTAAGGAGGGTCCAGGCCCACGAGCAGTACTTC.

V is TRBV19 and J is TRBJ1-2; possibly TRBD1 for D (5 bases). V dropped 7 bases and J dropped 3 bases, with 12 bases sitting between them. This CDR3 spans 13 amino acids. Germline CDR1 LNHDA, CDR2 SQIVND (reference sequence). CDR3 coding DNA: TGTGCCAGTAACCCTGGGGGGGACTATGGCTACACCTTC. Amino acids: CASNPGGDYGYTF.

This clonotype was recorded many times. CDR3 bases: TGTGCCACCAGCAGAGATCGCGCCACCACTCATGACGAGCAGTACTTC. Its translation: CATSRDRATTHDEQYF. V and J are TRBV15 and TRBJ2-7; D gene ambiguous. The CDR3 length is 16 residues. Trimming stripped 0 bases from V and 5 bases from J, with 17 bases between. CDR1 is LNHNV and CDR2 is YYDKDF in the germline V gene (reference sequence).

This chain links TRBV2 with TRBJ2-1; TRBD1 aligns across 8 bases. The CDR3 has 14 residues. Germline CDR1 reads SNHLY; CDR2 reads FYNNEI. V trimming: 10 bases; J trimming: 6 bases; junction bases outside the gene matches: 11. The DNA of the CDR3 is TGTGCCACTTTAATGGACAGGGACCCCAATGAGCAGTTCTTC. Translated: CATLMDRDPNEQFF. The whole variable domain, remainder taken from reference TRBV2 and TRBJ2-1, is EPEVTQTPSHQVTQMGQEVILRCVPISNHLYFYWYRQILGQKVEFLVSFYNNEISEKSEIFDDQFSVERPDGSNFTLKIRSTKLEDSAMYFCATLMDRDPNEQFFGPGTRLTVL.

This clonotype was counted at least ten times. The gene calls are TRBV20-1 and TRBJ2-7; TRBD1 agrees at 9 bases. V lost 4 bases, J lost 5 bases, and 12 bases stayed unmatched. This CDR3 comprises 15 residues. Germline lookup yields CDR1 DFQATT and CDR2 SNEGSKA (reference sequence). The CDR3 loop is CSANGGGTGFHEQYF. DNA for the CDR3: TGCAGTGCTAATGGGGGTGGGACAGGGTTCCACGAGCAGTACTTC.

This clonotype was counted only a few times. The CDR3 DNA follows: TGTGCCAGCAGTGTCCGAGGGACTCCCAACACCGGGGAGCTGTTTTTT. Translating it yields CASSVRGTPNTGELFF. J is TRBJ2-2 and V is TRBV27; maybe TRBD2 (6 bases). Trimming took off 5 bases at V and 2 bases at J, with 15 bases between the two ends. This CDR3 is 16 amino acids long. Germline V gene lookup returns CDR1 MNHEY and CDR2 SMNVEV (reference sequence).

This chain joins TRBV10-3 and TRBJ2-5; D unresolved. CDR1 is ENHRY, CDR2 SYGVKD, per germline. V dropped 1 base and J dropped 4 bases, with 7 bases sitting between them. The CDR3 contains 13 residues. Written as DNA, the CDR3 is TGTGCCATCAGTGAGTTAGTGGGAGAGACCCAGTACTTC. It codes for CAISELVGETQYF.

On this clonotype: A much bigger clone sits one base away, suggesting this may be a read error. This sequence joins TRBV20-1 and TRBJ2-5, with D uncertain. V was clipped by 7 bases and J by 13 bases, with 19 bases between them. Germline CDR1 DFQATT, CDR2 SNEGSKA (reference sequence). The CDR3 totals 11 residues. CDR3 nucleotide sequence: TGCAGTGGCAAAGACGGCTACGAGCGGTACTTC. This sequence encodes CSGKDGYERYF.

This clonotype has a count of ten or more. The V gene is TRBV7-2, the J gene TRBJ1-5; D unresolved. Trimming removed 5 bases at V and 5 bases at J, with 10 bases between. CDR1 and CDR2 from the germline V gene are SGHTA and FQGNSA. This CDR3 has 13 amino acids. The CDR3 DNA follows: TGTGCCAGCAGCGACGACGGCGATCAGCCCCAGCATTTT. Its protein is CASSDDGDQPQHF.

The chain carries TRBV20-1 and TRBJ2-5; tentative D call: TRBD2 (6 bases). CDR3 length equals 14 residues. Per the germline V gene, CDR1 is DFQATT and CDR2 is SNEGSKA (reference sequence). Trimming removed 3 bases at V and 5 bases at J, with 16 bases between. The DNA for the CDR3 is TGCAGTGCTAGTTCTAGGACTACCGACGAGACCCAGTACTTC. Translated, it gives CSASSRTTDETQYF.

The gene calls are TRBV12-3 or TRBV12-4 and TRBJ1-5; 10 nucleotides align to TRBD1. This CDR3 is 15 amino acids long. V gave up 8 bases and J gave up 4 bases; unmatched junction bases: 8. CDR3: CASVAGTGVNQPQHF. The CDR3 nucleotides read TGTGCCAGCGTAGCGGGGACAGGGGTTAATCAGCCCCAGCATTTT.